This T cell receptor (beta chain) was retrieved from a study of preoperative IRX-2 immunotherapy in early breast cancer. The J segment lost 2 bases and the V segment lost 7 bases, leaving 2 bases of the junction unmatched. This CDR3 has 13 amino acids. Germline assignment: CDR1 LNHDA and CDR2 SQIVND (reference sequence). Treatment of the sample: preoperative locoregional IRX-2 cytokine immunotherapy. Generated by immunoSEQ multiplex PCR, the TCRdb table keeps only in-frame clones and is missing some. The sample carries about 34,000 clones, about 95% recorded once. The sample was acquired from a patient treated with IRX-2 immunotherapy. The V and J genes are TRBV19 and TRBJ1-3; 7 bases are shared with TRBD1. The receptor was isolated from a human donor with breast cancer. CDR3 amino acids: CASTDRAGNTIYF. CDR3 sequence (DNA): TGTGCCAGTACCGACAGGGCTGGAAACACCATATATTTT.